This TCR beta chain was sequenced during a study of blood T cell repertoires in COVID-19. Study-wide background: Acute and convalescent COVID-19 specimens originated in the United States, Italy and Spain. The analysed material was cDNA or gDNA that came from T cells, B-cell-depleted T cells, or PBMCs.

In the authors' methods: Reference gene primer amplification gave estimated nucleated cell counts. Data came from immunoSEQ multiplex PCR; TCRdb stores just in-frame clones and leaves some out. Clonal size and the V and J genes are those of that table, whereas D and trimming came from the DNA. This table has approximately 170,000 clones, roughly 89% appearing once. The V end lost 2 bases, the J end lost 0 bases, and 13 bases lay between the germline ends. CDR1 MNHEY and CDR2 SMNVEV come from the germline V gene (reference sequence). This CDR3 region has 17 residues. The rearrangement joins TRBV27 to TRBJ2-2; the D gene is possibly TRBD2 (5 bases). The receptor was derived from a man aged 18-30 years with active or convalescent COVID-19. The sample taken for sequencing was peripheral blood. CDR3 DNA sequence: TGTGCCAGCAGTTTAAGCGGCAGGCGAACGAACACCGGGGAGCTGTTTTTT. This encodes CASSLSGRRTNTGELFF.